The 30 T cell receptor beta chains given below trace back to one sample, sequenced in a study of graft-versus-host responses after intestinal transplantation. Profiled with immunoSEQ multiplex PCR; TCRdb holds only in-frame clones, not every one. The sample gives around 100,000 clones, less than 90% of which show up once; around 0.98% is in the top ten. For these TCRs, the target antigens are not known. The sample in question was unstimulated CD4+ T cells sorted from spleen or lymph node cells, obtained before transplant. The receptors stem from a human donor who was the organ donor for an intestinal transplant.

The chain carries TRBV25-1 and TRBJ2-5, with D unresolved. Germline assignment: CDR1 MGHDK and CDR2 SYGVNS. Trimming removed 2 bases from V and 5 bases from J, with 15 bases in between. This CDR3 has 15 amino acids. CDR3 in DNA: TGTGCCAGCAGTGAAGTTCTTTACGTGCGGGAGACCCAGTACTTC. It specifies CASSEVLYVRETQYF.

In nucleotides, the CDR3 is TGCAGCGATCAAGTACTTGGCCTCTCCTCGCTCTTACTCCCGCAAGGGCTAGATGAAAAACTGTTTTTT. This encodes CSDQVLGLSSLLLPQGLDEKLFF. This chain connects TRBV29-1 to TRBJ1-4, with no clear D. The CDR3 length is 23 residues. The V gene lost 7 bases and the J gene lost 6 bases, with 45 bases spanning the gap. In germline, CDR1 is SQVTM, CDR2 ANQGSEA.

This clone occurred once. The chain is built from TRBV5-1 and TRBJ1-1, with D maybe TRBD1 (6 bases). The germline V gene has CDR1 SGHRS and CDR2 YFSETQ. Trimming pared 0 bases from V and 2 bases from J, leaving 11 bases between. The CDR3 spans 15 residues. The CDR3 coding sequence is TGCGCCAGCAGCTTGGAAAGCAGGGGAAACACTGAAGCTTTCTTT. Its protein product is CASSLESRGNTEAFF. Full variable domain (rest looked up from reference TRBV5-1 and TRBJ1-1): KAGVTQTPRYLIKTRGQQVTLSCSPISGHRSVSWYQQTPGQGLQFLFEYFSETQRNKGNFPGRFSGRQFSNSRSEMNVSTLELGDSALYLCASSLESRGNTEAFFGQGTRLTVV.

The chain recombines TRBV2 with TRBJ1-3; D might be TRBD1 (5 bases). The V end was cut by 5 bases, the J end by 0 bases, with 11 bases between. The germline V gene encodes CDR1 SNHLY and CDR2 FYNNEI. This CDR3 is 15 amino acids long. The CDR3 region is CASSPTGSSGNTIYF. The CDR3 DNA reads as TGTGCCAGCAGTCCTACAGGCTCCTCTGGAAACACCATATATTTT.

The CDR3 protein is CAWSGDRGHSEAFF. In nucleotides, the CDR3 is TGTGCCTGGAGTGGGGACAGGGGGCATAGCGAAGCTTTCTTT. The chain joins TRBV30 to TRBJ1-1; 12 bases map to TRBD1. CDR1 and CDR2 from the germline V gene are GTSNPN and SVGIG (reference sequence). With V trimmed by 1 base and J by 8 bases, 5 bases remained unmatched. This CDR3 region has 14 residues.

In nucleotides, the CDR3 is TGTGCCAGCAGCGTAGAGGATGGAGATAATTCACCCCTCCACTTT. Protein: CASSVEDGDNSPLHF. The chain links TRBV9 to TRBJ1-6; D is undetermined. The CDR3 is 15 amino acids. The germline V gene encodes CDR1 SGDLS and CDR2 YYNGEE. The V and J ends lost 0 bases and 5 bases respectively, with 9 bases between them.

This rearrangement joins TRBV9 to TRBJ1-2; 8 bases match TRBD1. Germline CDR1 SGDLS, CDR2 YYNGEE. V gave up 3 bases and J gave up 3 bases; unmatched junction bases: 1. This CDR3 has 13 amino acids. CDR3 protein: CASSAQGDYGYTF. The CDR3 DNA reads TGTGCCAGCAGCGCACAGGGGGACTATGGCTACACCTTC.

With regard to this clone: The junction and the germline gene differ at one end; a read error may be behind it. The sample holds other DNA sequences that translate to the same CDR3. The V and J genes are TRBV6-1 and TRBJ2-7; tentatively, D is TRBD2 (6 bases). Germline V gives CDR1 MNHNS, CDR2 SASEGT. The CDR3 runs to 11 residues. CDR3 amino acids: CASRLAYEQYF. The CDR3 DNA sequence: TGCGCCAGCAGACTAGCCTACGAGCAGTACTTC.

The chain is built from TRBV6-1 and TRBJ2-5; D is possibly TRBD2 (6 bases). Germline lookup yields CDR1 MNHNS and CDR2 SASEGT. The ends were cut back, 2 bases at V and 5 bases at J, with 15 bases in the middle. There are 15 residues in the CDR3. The CDR3 sequence is CASSENRGIWETQYF. For the CDR3, the DNA is TGTGCCAGCAGTGAAAATCGGGGGATCTGGGAGACCCAGTACTTC.

The chain carries TRBV20-1 and TRBJ2-3; D ambiguous. Deletions cut 3 bases from V and 6 bases from J, with 7 bases between. Germline values: CDR1 DFQATT, CDR2 SNEGSKA (reference sequence). This CDR3 contains 11 residues. The CDR3 region is CSASNRDTQYF. The CDR3, as DNA: TGCAGTGCTAGTAATCGGGATACGCAGTATTTT.

Regarding this clone: The sample contains more than one DNA sequence encoding this CDR3. This chain links TRBV2 with TRBJ2-5; D call uncertain. Germline V CDR1 and CDR2: SNHLY, FYNNEI. The CDR3 has 12 residues. Trimming took off 2 bases at V and 5 bases at J, with 6 bases between the two ends. CDR3 loop: CASSELGETQYF. Here the CDR3 DNA reads TGTGCCAGCAGTGAACTAGGGGAGACCCAGTACTTC.

J is TRBJ1-1 and V is TRBV28; D remains unclear. This CDR3 region has 13 residues. Between the trimmed V and J ends, which lost 8 bases and 4 bases, there was a span of 14 bases. Looked up from germline, CDR1 is MDHEN and CDR2 is SYDVKM. The CDR3 spells CASWSVGPTEAFF. The CDR3 DNA reads as TGTGCCAGCTGGTCCGTGGGTCCCACTGAAGCTTTCTTT.

V is TRBV6-5 and J is TRBJ1-4; D remains unclear. The CDR3 has 15 residues. Germline V CDR1 and CDR2: MNHEY, SVGAGI. The V and J ends lost 5 bases and 4 bases respectively, with 14 bases between them. In nucleotides, the CDR3 is TGTGCCAGCAGTCCTGGGGTCTCTCTTAATGAAAAACTGTTTTTT. As protein: CASSPGVSLNEKLFF.

The rearrangement joins TRBV28 to TRBJ1-2; 7 bases agree with TRBD1. Per germline, CDR1 MDHEN and CDR2 SYDVKM. The CDR3 is 13 residues long. J gave up 8 bases and V 8 bases, and 11 bases lay outside the gene matches. The CDR3 bases are TGTGCCAGCCCATCCCCAGGGGGACTCGGCTACACCTTC. Translated: CASPSPGGLGYTF.

The rearrangement links TRBV19 to TRBJ1-2; TRBD1 matches at 8 bases. From germline, CDR1 is LNHDA and CDR2 SQIVND (reference sequence). The trim removed 5 bases at V and 4 bases at J, leaving 3 bases unmatched. The CDR3 runs 13 residues. The CDR3 sequence is CASSGTGGYGYTF. The CDR3 nucleotides read TGTGCCAGTAGTGGAACAGGGGGCTATGGCTACACCTTC. The full variable domain, in which reference TRBV19 and TRBJ1-2 provide the parts outside the CDR3, is DGGITQSPKYLFRKEGQNVTLSCEQNLNHDAMYWYRQDPGQGLRLIYYSQIVNDFQKGDIAEGYSVSREKKESFPLTVTSAQKNPTAFYLCASSGTGGYGYTFGSGTRLTVV.

Regarding this clone: The CDR3 end shows no conserved phenylalanine or tryptophan, and so a read error is likely. The chain uses TRBV5-1 and TRBJ1-2, with a tentative D call TRBD1 (5 bases). The CDR3 is 16 residues long. Trimming stripped 3 bases from V and 3 bases from J, with 18 bases between. Germline CDR1 SGHRS, CDR2 YFSETQ. Here the CDR3 reads CASSSSRDASYYGYTS. In nucleotides, the CDR3 is TGCGCCAGCAGCTCCTCCCGGGACGCAAGTTACTATGGCTACACCTCC.

This chain joins TRBV5-8 and TRBJ1-2, with 7 nucleotides matching TRBD1. Germline lookup yields CDR1 SGHTS and CDR2 YDEGEE. This CDR3 is 13 amino acids long. V was pared by 0 bases and J by 6 bases, with 2 bases of the junction left unmatched. The chain's CDR3 is CASSLDRGHGYTF. Here the CDR3 DNA reads TGTGCCAGCAGCTTGGATAGGGGGCATGGCTACACCTTC. Supplemented by reference TRBV5-8 and TRBJ1-2, the full variable domain reads EAGVTQSPTHLIKTRGQQATLRCSPISGHTSVYWYQQALGLGLQFLLWYDEGEERNRGNFPPRFSGRQFPNYSSELNVNALELEDSALYLCASSLDRGHGYTFGSGTRLTVV.

The chain combines TRBV27 with TRBJ2-6, with D perhaps TRBD2 (6 bases). V gave up 7 bases and J gave up 4 bases, with 20 bases separating them. The germline V gene encodes CDR1 MNHEY and CDR2 SMNVEV (reference sequence). The CDR3 runs to 17 residues. The CDR3 sequence: CASTKEGRRRGANVLTF. The CDR3 bases are TGTGCCAGCACTAAGGAGGGTCGGAGGAGGGGGGCCAACGTCCTGACTTTC.

The V and J genes are TRBV28 and TRBJ1-4; D might be TRBD1 (6 bases). CDR1 is MDHEN, CDR2 SYDVKM, per germline. The V and J ends lost 5 bases and 5 bases respectively, with 12 bases between them. This CDR3 has 14 amino acids. CDR3 sequence: CASSPDRWNEKLFF. The DNA for the CDR3 is TGTGCCAGCAGTCCCGACAGGTGGAATGAAAAACTGTTTTTT.

This chain links TRBV5-1 with TRBJ1-6, with D unclear. CDR1 SGHRS and CDR2 YFSETQ come from the germline V gene. The CDR3 is made up of 16 amino acids. The V end lost 0 bases, the J end lost 5 bases, and 12 bases lay between the germline ends. The CDR3: CASSLGLLINNSPLHF. Written as DNA, the CDR3 is TGCGCCAGCAGCTTGGGGTTACTTATTAATAATTCACCCCTCCACTTT.

J is TRBJ2-4 and V is TRBV2; 7 bases line up with TRBD1. Germline CDR1 reads SNHLY; CDR2 reads FYNNEI. Trimming at V came to 9 bases and at J to 6 bases, leaving 8 bases not matched to a gene. CDR3 length: 13 amino acids. The CDR3 spells CASVGQSPNIQYF. The CDR3 DNA follows: TGTGCCAGTGTGGGACAGAGTCCAAACATTCAGTACTTC.

V usage is TRBV4-2 and J usage is TRBJ2-1; perhaps TRBD1 as D (5 bases). This CDR3 contains 15 residues. Germline lookup yields CDR1 LGHNA and CDR2 YNFKEQ. V lost 1 base to trimming and J lost 6 bases, with 13 bases between them. This CDR3 is CASSQGGASFNEQFF. In DNA form, the CDR3 reads TGTGCCAGCAGCCAAGGGGGCGCCTCATTCAATGAGCAGTTCTTC.

The rearrangement links TRBV5-1 to TRBJ1-6; TRBD1 agrees at 8 bases. The V gene's germline CDR1 is SGHRS and CDR2 YFSETQ. The CDR3 totals 17 residues. J lost 1 base, V lost 5 bases, and 8 bases had no gene match. The CDR3 bases are TGCGCCAGCAGGTCCGGGACAGGAGGATCCTATAATTCACCCCTCCACTTT. It specifies CASRSGTGGSYNSPLHF. Using reference TRBV5-1 and TRBJ1-6 for the parts outside the CDR3, the full variable domain is KAGVTQTPRYLIKTRGQQVTLSCSPISGHRSVSWYQQTPGQGLQFLFEYFSETQRNKGNFPGRFSGRQFSNSRSEMNVSTLELGDSALYLCASRSGTGGSYNSPLHFGNGTRLTVT.

V usage is TRBV5-4 and J usage is TRBJ2-5; 10 positions match TRBD2. Germline CDR1 is SGHNT and CDR2 is YYREEE (reference sequence). The V and J ends lost 4 bases and 3 bases, in that order; junction bases with no gene match: 9. The CDR3 length is 16 residues. Here the CDR3 DNA reads TGTGCCAGCAGCCGCCCCTTACTAGCGGGAAAAGAGACCCAGTACTTC. Amino acids: CASSRPLLAGKETQYF. Drawing the rest from reference TRBV5-4 and TRBJ2-5, the complete variable domain is ETGVTQSPTHLIKTRGQQVTLRCSSQSGHNTVSWYQQALGQGPQFIFQYYREEENGRGNFPPRFSGLQFPNYSSELNVNALELDDSALYLCASSRPLLAGKETQYFGPGTRLLVL.

V gene TRBV7-8 combines with J gene TRBJ1-6; no clear D gene. CDR3 length: 14 amino acids. In germline, CDR1 is SGHVS, CDR2 FQNEAQ. V lost 1 base, J lost 4 bases, and 5 bases lay in between. The chain's CDR3 is CASSLDGYNSPLHF. The CDR3 bases are TGTGCCAGCAGCTTAGATGGTTATAATTCACCCCTCCACTTT.

The chain is built from TRBV2 and TRBJ2-5; no definite D call. Between the trimmed V and J ends, which lost 6 bases and 5 bases, there was a span of 13 bases. The CDR3 runs to 13 residues. The germline gives CDR1 SNHLY, CDR2 FYNNEI. In nucleotides, the CDR3 is TGTGCCAGCAGAGTTCCCTATGTTGAGACCCAGTACTTC. Translating it yields CASRVPYVETQYF.

The V call is TRBV7-9, the J call TRBJ1-4; D remains ambiguous. CDR3 length equals 15 residues. Germline CDR1 SEHNR, CDR2 FQNEAQ (reference sequence). Trimming stripped 2 bases from V and 4 bases from J, with 11 bases between. The CDR3 sequence is CASSLSSVNNEKLFF. CDR3 nucleotide sequence: TGTGCCAGCAGCTTATCATCCGTGAATAATGAAAAACTGTTTTTT.

J is TRBJ2-7 and V is TRBV19; D may be TRBD2 (6 bases). This CDR3 spans 14 amino acids. CDR1 and CDR2 (germline): LNHDA, SQIVND (reference sequence). V was cut by 2 bases and J by 5 bases, with 13 bases left in between. CDR3 protein: CASSILGRGNEQYF. The CDR3 DNA reads as TGTGCCAGTAGTATACTCGGGCGCGGGAACGAGCAGTACTTC.

This clone has just a few counts. The chain combines TRBV19 with TRBJ2-3, with D perhaps matching TRBD1 (6 bases). This CDR3 comprises 13 residues. Trimming left V 6 bases short and J 3 bases short, with 10 bases between. Germline V lookup: CDR1 LNHDA, CDR2 SQIVND (reference sequence). The CDR3 coding sequence is TGTGCCAGTAGCCCAGGGGTGACAGATACGCAGTATTTT. This gives the protein CASSPGVTDTQYF.

This chain uses TRBV19 with TRBJ1-4, with unresolved D. V lost 4 bases and J 7 bases, leaving 13 bases between the germline ends. The CDR3 consists of 14 residues. The germline gives CDR1 LNHDA, CDR2 SQIVND (reference sequence). The CDR3 sequence: CASSRVGFGEKLFF. CDR3 bases: TGTGCCAGTAGTAGGGTAGGGTTCGGTGAAAAACTGTTTTTT.